This T cell receptor beta chain derives from a study of shared clonotypes between healthy human individuals. Overall study findings and caveats: What limited the represented genetic and exposure-history diversity was the small number of donors. In a handful of donors, around 5% of naive CD4 clonotypes appeared in common.

Naivety among CD8 cells was defined by CD45RO negativity and positive CCR7 selection, thereby excluding terminally differentiated effector memory CD45RA+ cells. There were only Caucasian adults among the donors, and all lived in Nashville, Tennessee. As to this clone: Its cognate antigen is unknown.

Several immunoSEQ plates held equal portions of the genomic DNA taken from each subset. Here immunoSEQ multiplex PCR was the method, and the copy in TCRdb shows in-frame clones only, minus some. Of some 580,000 clones in the sample, roughly 98% were seen once. Looked up from germline, CDR1 is LNHNV and CDR2 is YYDKDF (reference sequence). Trimming removed 1 base at V and 7 bases at J, with 24 bases between. This CDR3 comprises 18 residues. The sequence came from a young man in good health. The sample consisted of naive CD8+ T cells sorted from blood. The V call is TRBV15, the J call TRBJ2-3; a possible D gene is TRBD1 (6 bases). DNA of the CDR3: TGTGCCACCAGCAGAGCCTCTTTCCCAGGGGACAACGCCTATACGCAGTATTTT. It translates to CATSRASFPGDNAYTQYF.